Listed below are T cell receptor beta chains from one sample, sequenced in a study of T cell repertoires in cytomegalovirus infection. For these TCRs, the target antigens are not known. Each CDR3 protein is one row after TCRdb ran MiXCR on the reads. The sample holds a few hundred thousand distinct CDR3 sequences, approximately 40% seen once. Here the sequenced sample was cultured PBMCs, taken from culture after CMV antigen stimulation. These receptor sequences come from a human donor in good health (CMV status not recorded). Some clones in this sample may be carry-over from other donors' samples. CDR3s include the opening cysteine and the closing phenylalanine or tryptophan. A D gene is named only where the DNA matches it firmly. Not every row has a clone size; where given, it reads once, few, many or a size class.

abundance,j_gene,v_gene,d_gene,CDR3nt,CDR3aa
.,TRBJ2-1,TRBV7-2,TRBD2,TGTGCCAGCAGCCTACAGACTAGCAGTTACAATGAGCAGTTCTTC,CASSLQTSSYNEQFF
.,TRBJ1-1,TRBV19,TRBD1,TGTGCCAGTAGTATAGGCAGGGGGCAGGCTGAAGCTTTCTTT,CASSIGRGQAEAFF
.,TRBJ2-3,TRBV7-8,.,TGTGCCAGCAGCTTAGGTGGGGAACCAGATACGCAGTATTTT,CASSLGGEPDTQYF
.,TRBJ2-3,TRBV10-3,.,TGTGCCATCAGTGAGCCGCAGAAATCCCCCACAGATACGCAGTATTTT,CAISEPQKSPTDTQYF
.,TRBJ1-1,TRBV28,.,TGTGCCAGCAGCCCTATTCCGGCGAACACTGAAGCTTTCTTT,CASSPIPANTEAFF
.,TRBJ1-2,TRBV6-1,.,TGTGCCAGCAGTGAAGCGTATAAGGATGGCTACACCTTC,CASSEAYKDGYTF
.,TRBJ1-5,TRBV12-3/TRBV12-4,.,TGTGCCAGCAGTACCGAACCTTTGGTATCCCGTCAGCCCCAGCATTTT,CASSTEPLVSRQPQHF
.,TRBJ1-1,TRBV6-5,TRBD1,TGTGCCAGCAGTCCCCGGGACAGGCCCACTGAAGCTTTCTTT,CASSPRDRPTEAFF
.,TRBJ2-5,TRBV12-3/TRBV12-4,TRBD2,TGTGCCAGCAGTTCGGGGGGTGCGGGCCAAGAGACCCAGTACTTC,CASSSGGAGQETQYF
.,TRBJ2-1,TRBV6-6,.,TGTGCCAGCACTCCCATGGGGAATGAGCAGTTCTTC,CASTPMGNEQFF
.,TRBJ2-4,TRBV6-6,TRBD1,TGTGCCAGCAGTTACCCAGGACAGGGGGCGAGTTTTCAGTACTTC,CASSYPGQGASFQYF
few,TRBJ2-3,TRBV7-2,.,TGTGCCAGCAGCTTAGCGGTTCTTGATACGCAGTATTTT,CASSLAVLDTQYF
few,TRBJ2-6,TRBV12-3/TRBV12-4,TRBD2,TGTGCCAGCAGTCCCGGGACTAGCGAACGGACTGGGGCCAACGTCCTGACTTTC,CASSPGTSERTGANVLTF
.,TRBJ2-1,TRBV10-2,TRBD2,TGCGCCAGCAGAGGAGCGGGGCACAATGAGCAGTTCTTC,CASRGAGHNEQFF
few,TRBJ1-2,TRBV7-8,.,TGTGCCAGCAGCCCCAGGGAACTCAACTATGGCTACACCTTC,CASSPRELNYGYTF